The 28 T cell receptor beta chains below were found in one sample sequenced in a study of T cell repertoires in cytomegalovirus infection. TCRdb passed the reads through MiXCR, listing each CDR3 protein once. This table has around 69,000 distinct CDR3 sequences, around 28% appearing once. Antigen specificity for these receptors is unknown. The source was CD8+ T cells from cultured PBMCs, collected from culture after CMV antigen stimulation. Receptors originate from a human donor in good health (CMV status not recorded). Some clones in this sample may be carry-over from other donors' samples.

This chain uses TRBV4-1 with TRBJ2-1; 13 bases fit TRBD2. The junction had 11 bases not matched to a gene; V was cut back by 2 bases and J by 1 base. The germline V gene encodes CDR1 MGHRA and CDR2 YSYEKL. The CDR3 is made up of 20 amino acids. CDR3 protein: CASSQIPSWTSGSSYNEQFF. The CDR3 nucleotides are TGCGCCAGCAGCCAAATCCCCTCTTGGACTAGCGGGAGTTCCTACAATGAGCAGTTCTTC.

The rearrangement uses TRBV11-2 and TRBJ1-6; tentatively, D is TRBD1 (5 bases). The V gene's germline CDR1 is SGHAT and CDR2 FQNNGV. CDR3 length: 16 residues. V was trimmed by 6 bases and J by 9 bases, leaving 21 bases between them. The CDR3 loop reads CASRWNRDPLGSPLHF. The DNA for the CDR3 is TGTGCCAGCAGATGGAACCGGGACCCCCTTGGTTCACCCCTCCACTTT.

The rearrangement links TRBV27 to TRBJ2-6, with D uncertain. Germline values: CDR1 MNHEY, CDR2 SMNVEV (reference sequence). The CDR3 has 16 residues. Trimming took off 3 bases at V and 0 bases at J, with 9 bases between the two ends. CDR3 in amino acids: CASSFGQISGANVLTF. CDR3 coding DNA: TGTGCCAGCAGTTTCGGTCAGATCTCTGGGGCCAACGTCCTGACTTTC.

This clonotype was observed many times. This chain uses TRBV7-8 with TRBJ2-7, with unresolved D. CDR3 length: 14 residues. The germline gives CDR1 SGHVS, CDR2 FQNEAQ. V lost 5 bases and J 3 bases, leaving 14 bases between the germline ends. The CDR3 region is CASSLPDRLYEQYF. CDR3 nucleotides: TGTGCCAGCAGCCTCCCCGACCGACTCTACGAGCAGTACTTC. Variable domain in full (rest from reference TRBV7-8 and TRBJ2-7): GAGVSQSPRYKVAKRGQDVALRCDPISGHVSLFWYQQALGQGPEFLTYFQNEAQLDKSGLPSDRFFAERPEGSVSTLKIQRTQQEDSAVYLCASSLPDRLYEQYFGPGTRLTVT.

This clonotype was counted a few times. The junction departs from germline at one end; a sequencing error may be responsible. This chain joins TRBV7-9 and TRBJ2-7, with TRBD2 as a possible D gene (6 bases). Germline V gene data show CDR1 as SEHNR and CDR2 as FQNEAQ (reference sequence). This CDR3 spans 14 amino acids. In DNA, the CDR3 is TGTGCCAGCAGTCCTACCGGGACTGCCTATGAGCAGTACTTC. It codes for CASSPTGTAYEQYF.

This clonotype was picked up many times. V gene TRBV18 combines with J gene TRBJ2-3; D may correspond to TRBD1 or TRBD2 (5 bases each). Germline lookup yields CDR1 KGHSH and CDR2 LQKENI. Trimming took 0 bases from V and 1 from J, leaving 11 bases between them. The CDR3 is 16 amino acids. In DNA form, the CDR3 reads TGTGCCAGCTCACCACCGGGGGATCCGCGCACAGATACGCAGTATTTT. Its protein product is CASSPPGDPRTDTQYF.

This clonotype was observed a few times. The CDR3 protein is CAISEVGGGDTEAFF. The DNA for the CDR3 is TGTGCCATCAGTGAGGTTGGGGGTGGGGACACTGAAGCTTTCTTT. The genes are TRBV10-3 and TRBJ1-1; D perhaps matches TRBD1 (5 bases). CDR3 length: 15 amino acids. V was clipped by 2 bases and J by 3 bases, with 13 bases between them. Germline CDR1 and CDR2: ENHRY and SYGVKD.

This clonotype occurred many times. The genes are TRBV7-2 and TRBJ2-3; 14 bases fit TRBD2. This CDR3 is built from 15 residues. V trimming: 5 bases; J trimming: 7 bases; junction bases outside the gene matches: 5. Germline CDR1 is SGHTA and CDR2 is FQGNSA. CDR3 residues: CASSPGTSGRYTQYF. CDR3 sequence (DNA): TGTGCCAGCAGCCCCGGGACTAGCGGGAGATATACGCAGTATTTT.

This clonotype turned up a few times. V is TRBV4-3 and J is TRBJ2-6; D is uncertain. In germline, CDR1 is LGHNA, CDR2 YSLEER. V shed 3 bases and J shed 0 bases, with 6 bases lying between them. The CDR3 runs 15 residues. The CDR3 sequence: CASSQFPSGANVLTF. For the CDR3, the DNA is TGCGCCAGCAGCCAGTTCCCCTCTGGGGCCAACGTCCTGACTTTC.

The gene calls are TRBV7-9 and TRBJ2-5; no definite D call. The CDR3 runs 12 residues. Germline CDR1 SEHNR, CDR2 FQNEAQ (reference sequence). Trimming left V 5 bases short and J 1 base short, with 5 bases between. CDR3 sequence: CASSVTQETQYF. CDR3 DNA: TGTGCCAGCAGCGTAACCCAAGAGACCCAGTACTTC.

This clonotype was picked up a small number of times. V gene TRBV6-6 combines with J gene TRBJ2-1, with 11 nucleotides matching TRBD2. The CDR3 loop spans 17 amino acids. Per the germline V gene, CDR1 is MNHNY and CDR2 is SVGAGI (reference sequence). J lost 4 bases, V lost 2 bases, and 7 bases had no gene match. As DNA, the CDR3 is TGTGCCAGCAGTTACCCGAAACTAGCGGGGGAGTACAATGAGCAGTTCTTC. This encodes CASSYPKLAGEYNEQFF.

This clonotype was counted only a few times. V usage is TRBV7-9 and J usage is TRBJ2-5; 7 nucleotides line up with TRBD1. The V and J ends lost 3 bases and 4 bases, in that order; junction bases with no gene match: 8. The CDR3 is 15 residues long. Germline V gene sequence: CDR1 SEHNR, CDR2 FQNEAQ (reference sequence). The chain's CDR3 is CASSFRGLPRETQYF. CDR3 sequence (DNA): TGTGCCAGCAGCTTCAGGGGGTTGCCGAGAGAGACCCAGTACTTC.

V and J are TRBV7-9 and TRBJ2-3; possibly TRBD2 for D (5 bases). Germline values: CDR1 SEHNR, CDR2 FQNEAQ (reference sequence). V was trimmed by 5 bases and J by 10 bases, leaving 13 bases between them. The CDR3 extends over 12 amino acids. CDR3: CASSPPGFAQYF. The CDR3 region has the DNA TGTGCCAGCAGCCCCCCGGGGTTCGCGCAGTATTTT.

This clonotype was counted a few times. V is TRBV6-1 and J is TRBJ2-3; D possibly uses TRBD1 or TRBD2 (6 bases each). The germline V and J ends were trimmed by 5 bases and 3 bases, with 18 bases remaining between them. Germline CDR1 and CDR2: MNHNS and SASEGT. The CDR3 extends over 16 amino acids. Here the CDR3 reads CASSNEGGWGTDTQYF. CDR3 DNA: TGTGCCAGCAGTAACGAGGGGGGTTGGGGGACAGATACGCAGTATTTT.

This sequence joins TRBV4-3 and TRBJ1-2, with D possibly being TRBD1 (5 bases). Germline values: CDR1 LGHNA, CDR2 YSLEER. Trimming shortened V by 4 bases and J by 8 bases, and 20 bases separated the two germline ends. The CDR3 runs 15 residues. The CDR3 region is CASSPSKGTQAGYTF. The CDR3, as DNA: TGCGCCAGCAGCCCTAGTAAGGGGACTCAAGCAGGCTACACCTTC.

This clonotype was counted many times. The chain links TRBV30 to TRBJ2-7, with D maybe TRBD1 (6 bases). Per the germline V gene, CDR1 is GTSNPN and CDR2 is SVGIG (reference sequence). CDR3 length: 13 amino acids. V lost 4 bases to trimming and J lost 1 base, with 11 bases between them. The CDR3 DNA reads TGTGCCTGGACCGAGGACAGATCCTACGAGCAGTACTTC. Translated: CAWTEDRSYEQYF.

This clonotype appeared a few times. The chain uses TRBV6-6 and TRBJ1-1; D perhaps matches TRBD1 (5 bases). The V gene lost 5 bases and the J gene lost 4 bases, with 26 bases spanning the gap. Per germline, CDR1 MNHNY and CDR2 SVGAGI (reference sequence). This CDR3 has 18 amino acids. The CDR3, as DNA: TGTGCCAGCAGTGTCGGGCAGGGCCTTAGGTCGTTCCGCACTGAAGCTTTCTTT. Protein product: CASSVGQGLRSFRTEAFF.

This clonotype was detected ten times or more. The chain couples TRBV7-9 to TRBJ2-1; 10 nucleotides match TRBD1. Germline CDR1 and CDR2: SEHNR and FQNEAQ (reference sequence). V shed 8 bases, J shed 7 bases, and the junction held 14 bases outside the gene matches. This CDR3 has 16 residues. In nucleotides, the CDR3 is TGTGCCAGCCCCGAGTCGGGACAGGGGATGGGGAATGAGCAGTTCTTC. Protein: CASPESGQGMGNEQFF.

The CDR3 DNA follows: TGCGCCAGCAGCCACTTACTGAACACTGAAGCTTTCTTT. This codes for CASSHLLNTEAFF. The rearrangement joins TRBV4-3 to TRBJ1-1; D gene unclear. With 3 bases removed from V and 0 bases from J, the gap between germline ends came to 5 bases. Germline V CDR1 and CDR2: LGHNA, YSLEER. The CDR3 is 13 amino acids.

V and J are TRBV7-9 and TRBJ1-1; D gene uncertain. The ends were cut back, 3 bases at V and 2 bases at J, with 16 bases in the middle. The germline V gene encodes CDR1 SEHNR and CDR2 FQNEAQ (reference sequence). This CDR3 is 16 amino acids long. CDR3 residues: CASSFVVTRKNTEAFF. The CDR3 nucleotides are TGTGCCAGCAGCTTTGTCGTTACTCGCAAAAACACTGAAGCTTTCTTT.

V usage is TRBV15 and J usage is TRBJ1-2; D call uncertain. From germline, CDR1 is LNHNV and CDR2 YYDKDF (reference sequence). The V and J ends lost 7 bases and 0 bases respectively, with 21 bases between them. CDR3 length: 17 residues. The CDR3 reads CATTPSYSGSANYGYTF. Written as DNA, the CDR3 is TGTGCCACCACTCCCTCCTACTCGGGGTCAGCTAACTATGGCTACACCTTC.

The V gene is TRBV4-3, the J gene TRBJ1-4, with D uncertain. CDR3 size: 17 residues. CDR1 is LGHNA and CDR2 is YSLEER in the germline V gene. The V end was cut by 3 bases, the J end by 3 bases, with 17 bases between. CDR3 bases: TGCGCCAGCAGCCAGGGATATCTTGGCACCCCTAATGAAAAACTGTTTTTT. Protein sequence: CASSQGYLGTPNEKLFF.

The rearrangement links TRBV27 to TRBJ2-1; no definite D call. V gave up 10 bases and J gave up 0 bases, with 13 bases separating them. This CDR3 spans 14 amino acids. Germline assignment: CDR1 MNHEY and CDR2 SMNVEV (reference sequence). CDR3 DNA: TGTGCCACCCTACCTTCTAGCTCCTACAATGAGCAGTTCTTC. Protein product: CATLPSSSYNEQFF.

This clonotype was counted a single time. The rearrangement links TRBV11-2 to TRBJ2-1; weak D call: TRBD1 (6 bases). The V gene lost 1 base and the J gene lost 7 bases, with 14 bases spanning the gap. The CDR3 has 15 amino acids. CDR1 and CDR2 (germline): SGHAT, FQNNGV. As DNA, the CDR3 is TGTGCCAGCAGCTTAGTAGGCAGGGGTCAGAATGAGCAGTTCTTC. Translation: CASSLVGRGQNEQFF.

As concerns this clonotype: An end of the junction differs from the germline gene, which may be a read error. The rearrangement links TRBV24-1 to TRBJ2-2; 8 bases fit TRBD2. The CDR3 runs to 15 residues. Germline CDR1 KGHDR, CDR2 SFDVKD. The DNA of the CDR3 is TGTGCCACCAGTGGCACTAGCGGAAACACCGGGGAGCAGTTTTTT. The encoded protein is CATSGTSGNTGEQFF.

About this clonotype itself: Being one base from a much bigger clone, this may be a read error. The chain carries TRBV7-3 and TRBJ2-5; the D call may be TRBD1 or TRBD2 (6 bases each). Per the germline V gene, CDR1 is SGHTA and CDR2 is FQGTGA. The CDR3 has 15 amino acids. The CDR3 here is CASSPYVGGLENQYF. CDR3 coding DNA: TGTGCCAGCAGCCCTTACGTGGGGGGCTTAGAGAACCAGTACTTC. Drawing the rest from reference TRBV7-3 and TRBJ2-5, the complete variable domain is GAGVSQTPSNKVTEKGKYVELRCDPISGHTALYWYRQSLGQGPEFLIYFQGTGAADDSGLPNDRFFAVRPEGSVSTLKIQRTERGDSAVYLCASSPYVGGLENQYFGPGTRLLVL.

There are a few counts of this clonotype. In DNA form, the CDR3 reads TGTGCCAGCAGTCCTCCGACAGGGGGCGTTTCTGGGGCCAACGTCCTGACTTTC. Translating it yields CASSPPTGGVSGANVLTF. This sequence joins TRBV12-3 or TRBV12-4 and TRBJ2-6; TRBD1 agrees at 10 bases. V lost 5 bases to trimming and J lost 1 base; unmatched junction nucleotides: 8. The CDR3 length is 18 residues.

There are many counts of this clonotype. The genes are TRBV6-1 and TRBJ2-7, with 7 bases identical to TRBD1. Germline V CDR1 and CDR2: MNHNS, SASEGT. V was pared by 1 base and J by 1 base, with 4 bases of the junction left unmatched. The CDR3 runs to 15 residues. CDR3 residues: CASSEDWDRSYEQYF. For the CDR3, the DNA is TGTGCCAGCAGTGAAGACTGGGACAGATCCTACGAGCAGTACTTC.